Sequencing of this T cell receptor (beta chain) was carried out in a study of technical replicates of blood from a few donors. The protocol was immunoSEQ multiplex PCR, while the TCRdb copy is restricted to in-frame clones and leaves out a portion. The sample has 60,000 or so clones, around nine tenths seen once; the top ten hold about 5%. The sample comprised PBMCs. The sequence was obtained from a human donor in good health. Some clones in this sample may be carry-over from other donors' samples.

The CDR3 loop reads CASRPGQGHAEAFF. The CDR3, as DNA: TGTGCCAGCAGACCTGGACAGGGTCACGCTGAAGCTTTCTTT. The chain is built from TRBV5-6 and TRBJ1-1; TRBD1 matches at 8 bases. The CDR3 length is 14 residues. V trimming: 5 bases; J trimming: 6 bases; junction bases outside the gene matches: 9. From germline, CDR1 is SGHDT and CDR2 YYEEEE.